Shown below are 32 T cell receptor beta chains from a single sample sequenced in a study of blood T cell repertoires in COVID-19. Sequencing was performed with immunoSEQ multiplex PCR; in TCRdb, only in-frame clones are kept and a portion is missing. The sample contains roughly 300,000 clones, around 88% of which appear only once. Specimen: peripheral blood. The receptors were gathered from a woman aged 45 to 65 with acute or convalescent COVID-19.

The chain is built from TRBV5-1 and TRBJ2-3; 10 nucleotides match TRBD2. V dropped 2 bases and J dropped 4; count of bases not matched to a gene: 4. Germline V gene sequence: CDR1 SGHRS, CDR2 YFSETQ. The CDR3 has 15 residues. The CDR3 DNA is TGCGCCAGCAGCTTTGGGAGCGGGAGGGCAGATACGCAGTATTTT. It specifies CASSFGSGRADTQYF.

The chain couples TRBV6-6 to TRBJ2-7; D is unresolved. Trimming removed 6 bases at V and 4 bases at J, with 7 bases between. Germline CDR1 reads MNHNY; CDR2 reads SVGAGI (reference sequence). The CDR3 loop spans 11 amino acids. The DNA of the CDR3 is TGTGCCAGCAGCTACGAGTACGAGCAGTACTTC. It specifies CASSYEYEQYF.

The rearrangement uses TRBV7-9 and TRBJ2-7; 13 nucleotides agree with TRBD2. CDR3 length: 13 amino acids. CDR1 is SEHNR and CDR2 is FQNEAQ in the germline V gene (reference sequence). Unmatched junction bases numbered 4, after V lost 8 bases and J lost 6 bases. CDR3 sequence reads: CASGLAGVGEQYF. The CDR3 bases are TGTGCCAGCGGACTAGCGGGAGTCGGCGAGCAGTACTTC.

The chain combines TRBV6-2 or TRBV6-3 with TRBJ1-1, with TRBD1 matching 11 bases. V lost 4 bases to trimming and J lost 2 bases; unmatched junction nucleotides: 6. This CDR3 is 16 amino acids long. CDR1 is MNHEY and CDR2 is SVGEGT in the germline V gene. The CDR3 coding sequence is TGTGCCAGCAGTTCACGGACAGGGGGCTTTAACACTGAAGCTTTCTTT. It yields the protein CASSSRTGGFNTEAFF.

Here the CDR3 reads CASSPGTSGGPETQYF. CDR3 coding DNA: TGTGCCAGCAGCCCCGGGACTAGCGGGGGGCCAGAGACCCAGTACTTC. The chain carries TRBV11-2 and TRBJ2-5; TRBD2 agrees at 15 bases. The CDR3 has 16 amino acids. V gave up 5 bases and J gave up 4 bases; unmatched junction bases: 5. Germline V gives CDR1 SGHAT, CDR2 FQNNGV. The full variable domain, with the rest looked up from reference TRBV11-2 and TRBJ2-5, is EAGVAQSPRYKIIEKRQSVAFWCNPISGHATLYWYQQILGQGPKLLIQFQNNGVVDDSQLPKDRFSAERLKGVDSTLKIQPAKLEDSAVYLCASSPGTSGGPETQYFGPGTRLLVL.

The chain uses TRBV5-1 and TRBJ2-2; 10 bases line up with TRBD1. This CDR3 is 18 amino acids long. Germline CDR1 reads SGHRS; CDR2 reads YFSETQ. J was trimmed by 4 bases and V by 0 bases; bases with no gene match: 9. The CDR3 region has the DNA TGCGCCAGCAGCTTGGCCCGGACAGGGGGTTTGAGCACCGGGGAGCTGTTTTTT. Amino acid sequence: CASSLARTGGLSTGELFF.

The J gene is TRBJ1-2, the V gene TRBV10-3; 9 bases fit TRBD1. Germline lookup yields CDR1 ENHRY and CDR2 SYGVKD. Unmatched junction bases numbered 6, after V lost 7 bases and J lost 3 bases. This CDR3 is built from 14 residues. This CDR3 reads CAITRGQGDYGYTF. The CDR3 coding sequence is TGTGCCATCACCCGGGGACAGGGAGACTATGGCTACACCTTC.

The J gene is TRBJ2-7, the V gene TRBV5-1; 9 bases fit TRBD2. This CDR3 region has 15 residues. Germline-derived CDR1 and CDR2 are SGHRS and YFSETQ. Losses at the gene ends were 0 bases for V and 0 bases for J; bases not matched to a gene: 1. CDR3 nucleotides: TGCGCCAGCAGCTTGGAGGGACTAGCCTCCTACGAGCAGTACTTC. Its protein is CASSLEGLASYEQYF.

The chain couples TRBV2 to TRBJ1-5, with 11 bases fitting TRBD1. The germline V gene encodes CDR1 SNHLY and CDR2 FYNNEI. Trimming took 4 bases from V and 7 from J; bases not matched to a gene: 3. The CDR3 is 14 amino acids. The CDR3 protein is CASSGTGGRQPQHF. Here the CDR3 DNA reads TGTGCCAGCAGTGGGACAGGGGGCAGGCAGCCCCAGCATTTT.

This sequence joins TRBV7-9 and TRBJ1-2, with TRBD1 matching 8 bases. The trim removed 1 base at V and 4 bases at J, leaving 8 bases unmatched. Germline values: CDR1 SEHNR, CDR2 FQNEAQ (reference sequence). The CDR3 runs 16 residues. The CDR3 sequence is CASSLGGTGIIYGYTF. The CDR3 DNA sequence: TGTGCCAGCAGCTTAGGAGGGACAGGAATAATCTATGGCTACACCTTC.

This sequence joins TRBV5-4 and TRBJ1-2, with a possible D match to TRBD1 (5 bases). The CDR3 consists of 13 residues. Per germline, CDR1 SGHNT and CDR2 YYREEE (reference sequence). Trimming took off 6 bases at V and 3 bases at J, with 12 bases between the two ends. This chain's CDR3 is CASTQGNDYGYTF. Here the CDR3 DNA reads TGTGCCAGCACCCAGGGTAACGACTATGGCTACACCTTC. Full variable domain (remainder filled in from reference TRBV5-4 and TRBJ1-2): ETGVTQSPTHLIKTRGQQVTLRCSSQSGHNTVSWYQQALGQGPQFIFQYYREEENGRGNFPPRFSGLQFPNYSSELNVNALELDDSALYLCASTQGNDYGYTFGSGTRLTVV.

The chain is built from TRBV25-1 and TRBJ1-2, with 7 bases matching TRBD1. CDR1 and CDR2 from the germline V gene are MGHDK and SYGVNS. After removal of 4 bases from V and 1 base from J, the junction contained 6 bases not matched to a gene. The CDR3 has 15 amino acids. This CDR3 reads CASSATGARNYGYTF. CDR3 DNA: TGTGCCAGCAGTGCTACAGGGGCCCGTAACTATGGCTACACCTTC.

The chain carries TRBV4-1 and TRBJ1-6; unclear D gene. Germline lookup yields CDR1 MGHRA and CDR2 YSYEKL. V lost 1 base, J lost 4 bases, and 2 bases lay in between. This CDR3 comprises 13 residues. CDR3: CASSQAYNSPLHF. The CDR3 coding sequence is TGCGCCAGCAGCCAAGCATATAATTCACCCCTCCACTTT.

V usage is TRBV19 and J usage is TRBJ1-5, with 9 bases fitting TRBD1. Losses at the gene ends were 3 bases for V and 6 bases for J; bases not matched to a gene: 3. Germline V CDR1 and CDR2: LNHDA, SQIVND (reference sequence). The CDR3 is 14 residues long. CDR3 sequence reads: CASSITGGSQPQHF. The CDR3, as DNA: TGTGCCAGTAGTATTACAGGGGGCAGTCAGCCCCAGCATTTT.

This rearrangement joins TRBV4-2 to TRBJ1-1; TRBD1 agrees at 7 bases. The CDR3 runs 15 residues. V was clipped by 3 bases and J by 2 bases; unmatched bases: 6. In germline, CDR1 is LGHNA, CDR2 YNFKEQ. The CDR3 sequence is CASSQPDRANTEAFF. DNA of the CDR3: TGTGCCAGCAGCCAGCCAGACAGGGCCAACACTGAAGCTTTCTTT.

The chain couples TRBV30 to TRBJ1-2; D is unclear. The germline V gene has CDR1 GTSNPN and CDR2 SVGIG (reference sequence). Trimming removed 1 base at V and 7 bases at J, with 16 bases between. The CDR3 extends over 14 amino acids. CDR3 DNA sequence: TGTGCCTGGAGTGAAATGAACAGTGGTTTTGGCTACACCTTC. Protein: CAWSEMNSGFGYTF.

The chain has TRBV11-1 and TRBJ2-5, with D possibly TRBD2 on 7 matching bases. Per germline, CDR1 SGHAT and CDR2 FQDESV (reference sequence). V was shortened by 1 base and J by 6 bases, with 12 bases between the two germline ends. The CDR3 loop spans 14 amino acids. The DNA of the CDR3 is TGTGCCAGCAGCTTAGTGGGAGGGGGTCAGACCCAGTACTTC. Amino acids: CASSLVGGGQTQYF.

This clone has just one count. CDR3 in amino acids: CAWSGGQGRTGNTIYF. Written as DNA, the CDR3 is TGTGCCTGGAGTGGGGGACAGGGGAGAACTGGAAACACCATATATTTT. The J gene is TRBJ1-3, the V gene TRBV30; 10 nucleotides align to TRBD1. Losses at the gene ends were 1 base for V and 2 bases for J; bases not matched to a gene: 5. CDR1 and CDR2 from the germline V gene are GTSNPN and SVGIG (reference sequence). The CDR3 is 16 amino acids.

The CDR3 region has the DNA TGCGCCAGCAGCCAAGACGGGAGCAGGTCGAGCTCCTACGAGCAGTACTTC. Amino acid sequence: CASSQDGSRSSSYEQYF. The gene calls are TRBV4-3 and TRBJ2-7, with D possibly being TRBD2 (6 bases). CDR3 length equals 17 residues. V was pared by 0 bases and J by 0 bases, with 15 bases between. The germline CDR1 and CDR2 sequences are LGHNA and YSLEER.

This clone has just one count. The chain is built from TRBV7-3 and TRBJ2-3; 8 bases fit TRBD2. The CDR3 is made up of 16 amino acids. Per germline, CDR1 SGHTA and CDR2 FQGTGA. Trimming at V came to 2 bases and at J to 2 bases, leaving 6 bases not matched to a gene. The CDR3 spells CASSLPTSGPTDTQYF. As DNA, the CDR3 is TGTGCCAGCAGCTTACCCACTAGCGGCCCCACAGATACGCAGTATTTT.

This clone was found a few times. The V call is TRBV9, the J call TRBJ2-2; 9 bases line up with TRBD1. Trimming took 3 bases from V and 2 from J; bases not matched to a gene: 2. CDR1 SGDLS and CDR2 YYNGEE come from the germline V gene. The length of the CDR3 is 15 residues. The CDR3 bases are TGTGCCAGCAGCGGACAGGGGGTAAACACCGGGGAGCTGTTTTTT. Translation: CASSGQGVNTGELFF.

J is TRBJ2-5 and V is TRBV10-3, with 10 bases aligning to TRBD2. The CDR3 spans 13 residues. The germline gives CDR1 ENHRY, CDR2 SYGVKD. V gave up 6 bases and J gave up 4 bases; unmatched junction bases: 2. CDR3 DNA sequence: TGTGCCATCAGGGCTAGCGGGAGAGAGACCCAGTACTTC. This sequence encodes CAIRASGRETQYF.

The V call is TRBV5-4, the J call TRBJ1-4; D gene unclear. The CDR3 covers 14 residues. CDR1 and CDR2 from the germline V gene are SGHNT and YYREEE (reference sequence). Deletions cut 4 bases from V and 3 bases from J, with 10 bases between. This chain's CDR3 is CASSPEVSNEKLFF. The CDR3 region has the DNA TGTGCCAGCAGCCCCGAGGTTTCTAATGAAAAACTGTTTTTT.

The chain employs TRBV5-1 and TRBJ2-7; TRBD1 aligns across 8 bases. This CDR3 has 14 residues. J was trimmed by 7 bases and V by 2 bases; bases with no gene match: 8. Germline V gives CDR1 SGHRS, CDR2 YFSETQ. CDR3 loop: CASSFWDRNTEQYF. CDR3 nucleotides: TGCGCCAGCAGCTTTTGGGACAGGAATACAGAGCAGTACTTC. Complete variable domain (other parts from reference TRBV5-1 and TRBJ2-7): KAGVTQTPRYLIKTRGQQVTLSCSPISGHRSVSWYQQTPGQGLQFLFEYFSETQRNKGNFPGRFSGRQFSNSRSEMNVSTLELGDSALYLCASSFWDRNTEQYFGPGTRLTVT.

The genes are TRBV11-2 and TRBJ1-4; 12 bases map to TRBD1. Trimming at V came to 5 bases and at J to 4 bases, leaving 11 bases not matched to a gene. Germline-derived CDR1 and CDR2 are SGHAT and FQNNGV. The CDR3 loop spans 18 amino acids. This CDR3 reads CASSEGLGQGAGNEKLFF. The CDR3 DNA reads as TGTGCCAGCAGCGAGGGTTTGGGACAGGGGGCCGGTAATGAAAAACTGTTTTTT.

V usage is TRBV7-2 and J usage is TRBJ2-1; D is unclear. Trimming pared 1 base from V and 0 bases from J, leaving 4 bases between. Germline CDR1 reads SGHTA; CDR2 reads FQGNSA. There are 14 residues in the CDR3. The CDR3 sequence is CASSLGRSYNEQFF. CDR3 coding DNA: TGTGCCAGCAGCTTAGGTCGCTCCTACAATGAGCAGTTCTTC.

This clone appeared a few times. The identical CDR3 is also encoded by other nucleotide sequences in the sample. This chain's CDR3 is CAWSVGQGGQPQHF. In nucleotides, the CDR3 is TGTGCCTGGAGTGTCGGACAGGGTGGTCAGCCCCAGCATTTT. The V gene is TRBV30, the J gene TRBJ1-5; 8 bases agree with TRBD1. V lost 0 bases and J lost 6; bases outside the gene matches: 4. The CDR3 has 14 amino acids. CDR1 and CDR2 (germline): GTSNPN, SVGIG (reference sequence).

This rearrangement joins TRBV19 to TRBJ2-3, with D unresolved. CDR3 length: 15 residues. V lost 0 bases, J lost 2 bases, and 9 bases lay in between. The germline V gene encodes CDR1 LNHDA and CDR2 SQIVND (reference sequence). The CDR3 loop reads CASSIEAVTTDTQYF. The CDR3, as DNA: TGTGCCAGTAGTATAGAGGCGGTGACCACAGATACGCAGTATTTT.

This chain joins TRBV12-5 and TRBJ1-2; 9 positions match TRBD1. Germline CDR1 LGHNT, CDR2 FRNRAP. The V segment lost 5 bases and the J segment 1 base; nucleotides outside the gene matches: 11. The CDR3 length is 17 residues. Here the CDR3 reads CASGHPNPGQGNYGYTF. The CDR3 DNA sequence: TGTGCTAGTGGTCACCCGAACCCGGGACAGGGTAACTATGGCTACACCTTC.

V is TRBV11-2 and J is TRBJ2-1; 8 bases align to TRBD2. This CDR3 has 15 residues. The germline CDR1 and CDR2 sequences are SGHAT and FQNNGV. The V and J ends lost 7 bases and 7 bases, in that order; junction bases with no gene match: 12. DNA for the CDR3: TGTGCCAGCACCCGCGGGGCGGGGGGACTAAATGAGCAGTTCTTC. Its translation is CASTRGAGGLNEQFF. Combining the CDR3 with reference TRBV11-2 and TRBJ2-1 gives the whole variable domain EAGVAQSPRYKIIEKRQSVAFWCNPISGHATLYWYQQILGQGPKLLIQFQNNGVVDDSQLPKDRFSAERLKGVDSTLKIQPAKLEDSAVYLCASTRGAGGLNEQFFGPGTRLTVL.

V and J are TRBV10-3 and TRBJ1-1, with 11 bases aligning to TRBD1. The junction had 7 bases not matched to a gene; V was cut back by 6 bases and J by 1 base. Germline V lookup: CDR1 ENHRY, CDR2 SYGVKD. The CDR3 is 16 amino acids. In DNA form, the CDR3 reads TGTGCCATCAGCAGCGGGACAGGGGGACGGAACACTGAAGCTTTCTTT. It encodes CAISSGTGGRNTEAFF.

The V gene is TRBV11-1, the J gene TRBJ2-1, with D tentatively TRBD2 (5 bases). Germline lookup yields CDR1 SGHAT and CDR2 FQDESV (reference sequence). V lost 6 bases to trimming and J lost 2 bases, with 11 bases between them. The CDR3 covers 14 residues. The CDR3 DNA sequence: TGTGCCAGCAGTGGACTTTCGGCCTACAATGAGCAGTTCTTC. Translated, it gives CASSGLSAYNEQFF.